These T cell receptor beta chains were read from a single sample in a study of patients and donors after allogeneic stem cell transplantation. TCRdb re-derived calls from the RT-PCR reads in MiXCR, one entry per CDR3 protein. The repertoire holds some 880,000 distinct CDR3 sequences, more than 15% seen once, with roughly 6% in the top ten. Sequencing was carried out using blood, either unsorted or a sorted T cell fraction (not recorded which). The receptors originated from a human donor who was either an allogeneic HSCT recipient or a stem cell or donor lymphocyte infusion donor (not recorded which). It is not recorded whose cells these are; they may come from a transplant donor. The CDR3 runs from the conserved cysteine through the conserved F or W. The D gene is left open where the match is weak. The size field is filled for only some rows; it gives once, few, many or a size class.

size: .
J: TRBJ2-6
V: TRBV6-1
D: TRBD1
DNA: TGTGCCAGCAGTCCAGGACAGGGGAAGGTTCCTGGGGCCAACGTCCTGACTTTC
CDR3: CASSPGQGKVPGANVLTF

size: .
J: TRBJ2-7
V: TRBV27
D: .
DNA: TGTGCCAGCAGTTTTACGTTGGAATCCTACGAGCAGTACTTC
CDR3: CASSFTLESYEQYF

size: .
J: TRBJ2-7
V: TRBV7-9
D: .
DNA: TGTGCCAGCTCCCACGGGGGTGGCTCCTACGGGCAGTACTTC
CDR3: CASSHGGGSYGQYF

size: .
J: TRBJ2-1
V: TRBV7-8
D: .
DNA: TGTGCCAGCAGCGCTCGACAGGGACTCTCCTACAATGAGCAGTTCTTC
CDR3: CASSARQGLSYNEQFF

size: many
J: TRBJ1-1
V: TRBV29-1
D: .
DNA: TGCAGCGTGGACAACATCGGGATGAACACTGAAGCTTTCTTT
CDR3: CSVDNIGMNTEAFF

size: .
J: TRBJ2-1
V: TRBV20-1
D: .
DNA: TGCAGTGCTAGTGAAGGCCCCCGCCTAGGGCTAGTGTATGAGCAGTTCTTC
CDR3: CSASEGPRLGLVYEQFF

size: .
J: TRBJ1-3
V: TRBV20-1
D: .
DNA: TGCAGTGCTAGAGATCTTTATGGAGGGGCTGGAAACACCATATATTTT
CDR3: CSARDLYGGAGNTIYF

size: few
J: TRBJ2-7
V: TRBV5-1
D: TRBD1
DNA: TGCGCCAGCAGCTTGGTGGTGACAGGGTACTACGAGCAGTACTTC
CDR3: CASSLVVTGYYEQYF

size: few
J: TRBJ2-3
V: TRBV6-2/TRBV6-3
D: .
DNA: TGTGCCAGCAGAGAACGGGACTTCACAGATACGCAGTATTTT
CDR3: CASRERDFTDTQYF

size: .
J: TRBJ2-7
V: TRBV14
D: .
DNA: TGTGCCAGCAGCCAAGATCGGGCAGGCTCTGCGAACTTC
CDR3: CASSQDRAGSANF

size: .
J: TRBJ2-1
V: TRBV5-1
D: TRBD1
DNA: TGCGCCAGCAGCTACCAGGGGGCTAGTTGGCTCTTC
CDR3: CASSYQGASWLF

size: .
J: TRBJ2-7
V: TRBV5-1
D: .
DNA: TGCGCCAGCAGACTCCTCGAGGGGGAGGGAACCTACGAGCAGTACTTC
CDR3: CASRLLEGEGTYEQYF

size: .
J: TRBJ2-2
V: TRBV2
D: .
DNA: TGTGCCAGCGCGAGGGGGGGCACCGGGGAGCTGTTTTTT
CDR3: CASARGGTGELFF

size: few
J: TRBJ1-4
V: TRBV7-9
D: .
DNA: TGTGCCAGCAGCTTATTCCTTCGGGGGGCGGATGAAAAACTGTTTTTT
CDR3: CASSLFLRGADEKLFF

size: few
J: TRBJ1-6
V: TRBV12-3/TRBV12-4
D: .
DNA: TGTGCCAGCAGTTTTTCCTTGGACAAGCTTAATTCACCCCTCCACTTT
CDR3: CASSFSLDKLNSPLHF

size: .
J: TRBJ2-3
V: TRBV29-1
D: .
DNA: TGCAGCGTCGGGTTTGTCCAAGATACGCAGTATTTT
CDR3: CSVGFVQDTQYF

size: .
J: TRBJ2-7
V: TRBV6-2/TRBV6-3
D: .
DNA: TGTGCCACCCGTGAACTCGGGAACTCCTACGAGCAGTACTTC
CDR3: CATRELGNSYEQYF

size: .
J: TRBJ2-1
V: TRBV6-1
D: .
DNA: TGTGCCGGGGCTAGGGGACCCTTCCTGGATGAGCAGTTCTTC
CDR3: CAGARGPFLDEQFF

size: few
J: TRBJ1-1
V: TRBV20-1
D: TRBD1
DNA: TGCAGTGCTAGGACGGACAGGCCAGGTGAAGCTTTCTTT
CDR3: CSARTDRPGEAFF

size: many
J: TRBJ2-7
V: TRBV12-3/TRBV12-4
D: .
DNA: TGTGCCAGCAGCTTTGGGTACGAGCAGTACTTC
CDR3: CASSFGYEQYF

size: few
J: TRBJ2-7
V: TRBV12-3/TRBV12-4
D: .
DNA: TGTGCCAGCAGTTTATTCGCGGGTTACGAGCAGTACTTC
CDR3: CASSLFAGYEQYF

size: .
J: TRBJ2-1
V: TRBV6-1
D: TRBD2
DNA: TGTGCCAGCAGACCGGGACTAGTCAATGAGCAGTTCTTC
CDR3: CASRPGLVNEQFF

size: few
J: TRBJ2-1
V: TRBV7-3
D: .
DNA: TGTGCCAGCAGCGTCAACATATACAATGAGCAGTTCTTC
CDR3: CASSVNIYNEQFF

size: many
J: TRBJ2-7
V: TRBV12-3/TRBV12-4
D: TRBD1
DNA: TGTGCCAGCAGTTTAGGGACAGGGCTCTCCTACGAGCAGTACTTC
CDR3: CASSLGTGLSYEQYF

size: once
J: TRBJ2-7
V: TRBV7-2
D: TRBD1
DNA: TGTGCCAGCAGAACGACAGGGGCGCAGGAGCAGTACTTC
CDR3: CASRTTGAQEQYF

size: .
J: TRBJ2-5
V: TRBV6-1
D: TRBD2
DNA: TGTGCCAGCAACGGGAGAGGGATCGGACTAGCGGCGGCTTTGGAGACCCAGTACTTC
CDR3: CASNGRGIGLAAALETQYF

size: .
J: TRBJ2-4
V: TRBV12-3/TRBV12-4
D: .
DNA: TGTGCCAGCAGCCGCGCCTATCCGGGGGCCAAAAACATTCAGTACTTC
CDR3: CASSRAYPGAKNIQYF

size: .
J: TRBJ1-3
V: TRBV5-1
D: .
DNA: TGCGCCAGCAGCTTGGAAGACAGGCCTCCTGGAAACACCATATATTTT
CDR3: CASSLEDRPPGNTIYF

size: few
J: TRBJ2-1
V: TRBV25-1
D: TRBD2
DNA: TGTGCCAGCAGTGAAGTTCTCGGGAGGACCGGGTGGAATGAGCAGTTCTTC
CDR3: CASSEVLGRTGWNEQFF

size: few
J: TRBJ1-1
V: TRBV20-1
D: .
DNA: TGCAGTGCTAGAGATAGGGCAGGAAGCACTGAAGCTTTCTTT
CDR3: CSARDRAGSTEAFF

size: .
J: TRBJ2-2
V: TRBV6-1
D: TRBD1
DNA: TGTGCCAGCAGTCCTCAGGGGGCGACCGGGGAGCTGTTTTTT
CDR3: CASSPQGATGELFF

size: .
J: TRBJ1-3
V: TRBV7-9
D: .
DNA: TGTGCCAGCAGCGTGGACAAGAGCTCTGGAAACACCATATATTTT
CDR3: CASSVDKSSGNTIYF

size: few
J: TRBJ1-5
V: TRBV20-1
D: .
DNA: TGCAGTGCCCCCGGGAGCCGTTCCAATCAGCCCCAGCATTTT
CDR3: CSAPGSRSNQPQHF

size: .
J: TRBJ1-2
V: TRBV20-1
D: .
DNA: TGCAGTGCTAGAGCCCCAGGGGACTATGGCTACACCTTC
CDR3: CSARAPGDYGYTF